The clone carrying this T cell receptor beta chain was seen at least ten times. This library used around 400 ng RNA and molecular barcoded adaptors spanning alpha/delta and beta/gamma chains. TCRdb re-analysed the reads in MiXCR, keeping a single row per CDR3 protein. In the table there are fewer than 35,000 distinct CDR3 sequences, approximately 17% of which are singletons. Germline trimming cut 4 bases from V and 4 bases from J; bases unmatched to any gene: 6. The CDR3 consists of 15 residues. Per germline, CDR1 ENHRY and CDR2 SYGVKD. This entry belongs to a study of read filtering for tumor transcriptome and immune sequencing. Looking at the study overall: Mean patient age was roughly 61 years, range roughly 40 to 85; around 16 male, roughly 14 female. Whole-transcriptome libraries were prepared after DNase treatment. Per sample, TCR-region reads ranged about 3.5 to 11 million by IR-seq, roughly 80 to 1,300 by RNA-seq.

At the time of active disease, bone marrow was collected from every patient. The chain joins TRBV10-3 to TRBJ2-3; 9 positions match TRBD1. The TCR was taken from a donor aged 40 or over with multiple myeloma. Sequences were obtained from a population of CD138-negative cells sorted from bone marrow. CDR3 coding DNA: TGTGCCATCAGTGGAACAGGGGGCGCCTCAGATACGCAGTATTTT. Its translation: CAISGTGGASDTQYF.